What follows are 25 T cell receptor beta chains derived from one specimen sequenced in a study of blood T cell repertoires in COVID-19. The method was immunoSEQ multiplex PCR; TCRdb's version includes in-frame clones alone and lacks a portion of them. The sample lists 140,000 to 150,000 clones; approximately 90% were seen once. Sequencing was carried out using peripheral blood. All receptors derive from a woman aged 55-70 years with active COVID-19.

In regard to this clone: Other DNA sequences from this sample encode an identical CDR3 as well. This chain uses TRBV9 with TRBJ2-2, with a tentative D call TRBD2 (6 bases). Germline assignment: CDR1 SGDLS and CDR2 YYNGEE. The length of the CDR3 is 16 residues. Deletions cut 0 bases from V and 2 bases from J, with 11 bases between. CDR3 nucleotide sequence: TGTGCCAGCAGCGTAGGCTTAGCGGCTAACACCGGGGAGCTGTTTTTT. Protein sequence: CASSVGLAANTGELFF.

The V gene is TRBV19, the J gene TRBJ2-1, with 13 bases lining up with TRBD2. Germline CDR1 and CDR2: LNHDA and SQIVND (reference sequence). CDR3 length: 14 residues. The ends lost 5 bases at V and 13 bases at J; junction bases unmatched: 8. CDR3 sequence: CASSLRTSGSLQFF. The DNA for the CDR3 is TGTGCCAGTAGTCTCCGGACTAGCGGGAGTCTCCAGTTCTTC.

The rearrangement uses TRBV28 and TRBJ2-1; 9 positions agree with TRBD2. The V segment lost 5 bases and the J segment 5 bases; nucleotides outside the gene matches: 1. This CDR3 contains 13 residues. CDR1 and CDR2 from the germline V gene are MDHEN and SYDVKM. CDR3 residues: CASSPSGNNEQFF. The CDR3 nucleotides are TGTGCCAGCAGTCCTAGCGGGAACAATGAGCAGTTCTTC.

This chain connects TRBV28 to TRBJ2-5; a possible D gene is TRBD2 (7 bases). Trimming stripped 8 bases from V and 4 bases from J, with 23 bases between. CDR1 MDHEN and CDR2 SYDVKM come from the germline V gene. The CDR3 length is 16 residues. The CDR3 DNA reads TGTGCCAGCTATGGGGGGGCGGGTCGTGCGGGAGAGACCCAGTACTTC. It codes for CASYGGAGRAGETQYF.

V and J are TRBV2 and TRBJ1-5; 8 nucleotides match TRBD1. Germline V lookup: CDR1 SNHLY, CDR2 FYNNEI. This CDR3 region has 14 residues. V was pared by 6 bases and J by 1 base, with 2 bases of the junction left unmatched. The CDR3 region is CASSGQGSNQPQHF. CDR3 in DNA: TGTGCCAGCAGCGGACAGGGAAGCAATCAGCCCCAGCATTTT.

Only one count was recorded for this clone. The chain has TRBV7-3 and TRBJ2-3; D call uncertain. Germline V gene sequence: CDR1 SGHTA, CDR2 FQGTGA. The CDR3 contains 13 residues. V was pared by 5 bases and J by 0 bases, with 6 bases between. The CDR3 region is CASSVSSTDTQYF. CDR3 nucleotide sequence: TGTGCCAGCAGCGTTTCAAGCACAGATACGCAGTATTTT.

J is TRBJ1-2 and V is TRBV3-1 (or the pseudogene TRBV3-2), with 7 bases identical to TRBD1. The CDR3 contains 16 residues. J was trimmed by 0 bases and V by 1 base; bases with no gene match: 5. Looked up from germline, CDR1 is LGHDT and CDR2 is YNNKEL (reference sequence). The CDR3, as DNA: TGTGCCAGCAGCCAAGCTCGACAGGGAGCTAACTATGGCTACACCTTC. The encoded protein is CASSQARQGANYGYTF.

The rearrangement uses TRBV7-2 and TRBJ1-1, with TRBD1 as a possible D gene (5 bases). V lost 5 bases to trimming and J lost 4 bases, with 14 bases between them. Germline values: CDR1 SGHTA, CDR2 FQGNSA. The CDR3 runs to 14 residues. Written as DNA, the CDR3 is TGTGCCAGCAGCGGTACGGGGGTCGTCACTGAAGCTTTCTTT. It encodes CASSGTGVVTEAFF.

This clone was counted a single time. V gene TRBV7-3 combines with J gene TRBJ2-2; 12 positions agree with TRBD2. V lost 5 bases, J lost 6 bases, and 7 bases stayed unmatched. The CDR3 is made up of 16 amino acids. The V gene's germline CDR1 is SGHTA and CDR2 FQGTGA. The CDR3 DNA reads TGTGCCAGCAGCCTACCGGGACTAGCGGGCCCCGGGGAGCTGTTTTTT. It specifies CASSLPGLAGPGELFF.

The chain uses TRBV5-1 and TRBJ2-3, with 7 nucleotides matching TRBD2. With V trimmed by 0 bases and J by 2 bases, 3 bases remained unmatched. CDR3 length: 15 amino acids. CDR1 and CDR2 from the germline V gene are SGHRS and YFSETQ. Here the CDR3 DNA reads TGCGCCAGCAGCTTGGGGGAGGGCCTCACAGATACGCAGTATTTT. Encoded protein: CASSLGEGLTDTQYF.

V gene TRBV28 combines with J gene TRBJ1-2, with 7 bases matching TRBD1. V lost 5 bases, J lost 1 base, and 7 bases stayed unmatched. CDR3 length: 15 residues. From germline, CDR1 is MDHEN and CDR2 SYDVKM. As DNA, the CDR3 is TGTGCCAGCAGTCTCTTCGGGACAGATAACTATGGCTACACCTTC. Its protein is CASSLFGTDNYGYTF.

The chain links TRBV19 to TRBJ2-2; 7 bases map to TRBD2. V shed 6 bases, J shed 4 bases, and the junction held 5 bases outside the gene matches. Germline values: CDR1 LNHDA, CDR2 SQIVND (reference sequence). The CDR3 is 14 residues long. The CDR3 region has the DNA TGTGCCAGTAGGCGCGGGAGCCTCACCGGGGAGCTGTTTTTT. As protein: CASRRGSLTGELFF.

The gene calls are TRBV7-6 and TRBJ2-3, with 7 bases fitting TRBD2. The CDR3 extends over 17 amino acids. From germline, CDR1 is SGHVS and CDR2 FNYEAQ. V trimming: 2 bases; J trimming: 3 bases; junction bases outside the gene matches: 11. The CDR3 DNA reads as TGTGCCAGCAGCTTACGTGTACGCGGGAGCATGACAGATACGCAGTATTTT. This codes for CASSLRVRGSMTDTQYF.

This sequence joins TRBV5-4 and TRBJ2-1; 9 nucleotides match TRBD2. The CDR3 consists of 19 residues. The germline V gene has CDR1 SGHNT and CDR2 YYREEE (reference sequence). Trimming took 2 bases from V and 0 from J; bases not matched to a gene: 12. The CDR3 DNA reads TGTGCCAGCAGCTTTCCCCGGAGAGGTAGCGGGGGCTCCTACAATGAGCAGTTCTTC. This gives the protein CASSFPRRGSGGSYNEQFF.

V is TRBV30 and J is TRBJ1-1; 7 nucleotides match TRBD1. Germline CDR1 is GTSNPN and CDR2 is SVGIG (reference sequence). The CDR3 spans 17 residues. The trim removed 0 bases at V and 6 bases at J, leaving 16 bases unmatched. DNA for the CDR3: TGTGCCTGGAGTGTATGGGGCAGGGGGAAGGGTCTATCTGAAGCTTTCTTT. Translated, it gives CAWSVWGRGKGLSEAFF. Using reference TRBV30 and TRBJ1-1 for the parts outside the CDR3, the full variable domain is SQTIHQWPATLVQPVGSPLSLECTVEGTSNPNLYWYRQAAGRGLQLLFYSVGIGQISSEVPQNLSASRPQDRQFILSSKKLLLSDSGFYLCAWSVWGRGKGLSEAFFGQGTRLTVV.

This sequence joins TRBV5-4 and TRBJ2-5, with 14 bases that match TRBD2. The CDR3 totals 18 residues. The junction had 13 bases not matched to a gene; V was cut back by 4 bases and J by 5 bases. Germline CDR1 is SGHNT and CDR2 is YYREEE (reference sequence). CDR3 sequence reads: CASSRAGTSGRRSETQYF. The CDR3 DNA reads TGTGCCAGCAGCCGCGCCGGGACTAGCGGGAGAAGGAGTGAGACCCAGTACTTC.

This chain links TRBV5-4 with TRBJ1-3, with D unclear. Trimming took 0 bases from V and 8 from J, leaving 6 bases between them. CDR3 length equals 12 residues. Germline CDR1 reads SGHNT; CDR2 reads YYREEE (reference sequence). CDR3 residues: CASSLGRDTIYF. The CDR3 DNA reads TGTGCCAGCAGCTTGGGTCGGGACACCATATATTTT.

V and J are TRBV29-1 and TRBJ1-1; TRBD1 aligns across 12 bases. Germline CDR1 reads SQVTM; CDR2 reads ANQGSEA. The junction had 4 bases not matched to a gene; V was cut back by 5 bases and J by 0 bases. CDR3 length equals 15 residues. CDR3 coding DNA: TGCAGCGTTCGGGGGACAGGGGGCTTGAACACTGAAGCTTTCTTT. Amino acids: CSVRGTGGLNTEAFF.

V and J are TRBV10-3 and TRBJ2-1, with 10 bases matching TRBD1. With 4 bases clipped from V and 8 bases from J, the junction kept 5 bases outside the gene matches. Germline CDR1 reads ENHRY; CDR2 reads SYGVKD. There are 14 residues in the CDR3. This CDR3 is CAISGRTGGDEQFF. The CDR3 nucleotides read TGTGCCATCAGTGGGAGGACAGGGGGGGATGAGCAGTTCTTC.

The rearrangement joins TRBV5-1 to TRBJ2-1; TRBD1 aligns across 9 bases. The CDR3 loop spans 16 amino acids. Germline V gene lookup returns CDR1 SGHRS and CDR2 YFSETQ. Germline trimming cut 0 bases from V and 7 bases from J; bases unmatched to any gene: 8. This chain's CDR3 is CASSLATGGFGNEQFF. In DNA, the CDR3 is TGCGCCAGCAGCTTGGCTACAGGGGGCTTTGGGAATGAGCAGTTCTTC.

The gene calls are TRBV27 and TRBJ2-3; TRBD2 might be the D (7 bases). V was pared by 3 bases and J by 0 bases, with 19 bases between. Germline CDR1 MNHEY, CDR2 SMNVEV (reference sequence). The CDR3 sequence is 18 residues long. CDR3 in amino acids: CASSFQGRGGGSTDTQYF. The DNA for the CDR3 is TGTGCCAGCAGTTTCCAGGGGCGGGGCGGGGGAAGCACAGATACGCAGTATTTT.

This chain uses TRBV11-1 with TRBJ2-1; TRBD2 matches at 8 bases. The CDR3 runs 15 residues. Looked up from germline, CDR1 is SGHAT and CDR2 is FQDESV (reference sequence). Trimming took 4 bases from V and 6 from J; bases not matched to a gene: 8. The CDR3 reads CASSWTTGTSNEQFF. The DNA of the CDR3 is TGTGCCAGCAGCTGGACCACCGGGACTAGCAATGAGCAGTTCTTC.

This sequence joins TRBV18 and TRBJ1-5; D is perhaps TRBD1 (5 bases). CDR3 length: 15 amino acids. Germline CDR1 is KGHSH and CDR2 is LQKENI. V was shortened by 6 bases and J by 5 bases, with 17 bases between the two germline ends. The CDR3 reads CASSPSGFPDQPQHF. The CDR3 DNA sequence: TGTGCCAGCTCTCCCTCAGGGTTCCCAGATCAGCCCCAGCATTTT.

This rearrangement joins TRBV18 to TRBJ2-7, with D possibly matching TRBD1 (6 bases). V was pared by 2 bases and J by 0 bases, with 14 bases between. The germline V gene has CDR1 KGHSH and CDR2 LQKENI. The CDR3 extends over 16 amino acids. For the CDR3, the DNA is TGTGCCAGCTCACCAAGGGGGACACCGATCTCCTACGAGCAGTACTTC. Amino acid sequence: CASSPRGTPISYEQYF.

This chain connects TRBV5-1 to TRBJ2-1, with TRBD2 matching 7 bases. The CDR3 consists of 17 residues. After removal of 2 bases from V and 8 bases from J, the junction contained 16 bases not matched to a gene. CDR1 and CDR2 from the germline V gene are SGHRS and YFSETQ. The CDR3: CASSFHLWGGTAHEQFF. As DNA, the CDR3 is TGCGCCAGCAGCTTCCACCTCTGGGGGGGAACGGCTCATGAGCAGTTCTTC. Full variable domain (outside the CDR3, taken from reference TRBV5-1 and TRBJ2-1): KAGVTQTPRYLIKTRGQQVTLSCSPISGHRSVSWYQQTPGQGLQFLFEYFSETQRNKGNFPGRFSGRQFSNSRSEMNVSTLELGDSALYLCASSFHLWGGTAHEQFFGPGTRLTVL.